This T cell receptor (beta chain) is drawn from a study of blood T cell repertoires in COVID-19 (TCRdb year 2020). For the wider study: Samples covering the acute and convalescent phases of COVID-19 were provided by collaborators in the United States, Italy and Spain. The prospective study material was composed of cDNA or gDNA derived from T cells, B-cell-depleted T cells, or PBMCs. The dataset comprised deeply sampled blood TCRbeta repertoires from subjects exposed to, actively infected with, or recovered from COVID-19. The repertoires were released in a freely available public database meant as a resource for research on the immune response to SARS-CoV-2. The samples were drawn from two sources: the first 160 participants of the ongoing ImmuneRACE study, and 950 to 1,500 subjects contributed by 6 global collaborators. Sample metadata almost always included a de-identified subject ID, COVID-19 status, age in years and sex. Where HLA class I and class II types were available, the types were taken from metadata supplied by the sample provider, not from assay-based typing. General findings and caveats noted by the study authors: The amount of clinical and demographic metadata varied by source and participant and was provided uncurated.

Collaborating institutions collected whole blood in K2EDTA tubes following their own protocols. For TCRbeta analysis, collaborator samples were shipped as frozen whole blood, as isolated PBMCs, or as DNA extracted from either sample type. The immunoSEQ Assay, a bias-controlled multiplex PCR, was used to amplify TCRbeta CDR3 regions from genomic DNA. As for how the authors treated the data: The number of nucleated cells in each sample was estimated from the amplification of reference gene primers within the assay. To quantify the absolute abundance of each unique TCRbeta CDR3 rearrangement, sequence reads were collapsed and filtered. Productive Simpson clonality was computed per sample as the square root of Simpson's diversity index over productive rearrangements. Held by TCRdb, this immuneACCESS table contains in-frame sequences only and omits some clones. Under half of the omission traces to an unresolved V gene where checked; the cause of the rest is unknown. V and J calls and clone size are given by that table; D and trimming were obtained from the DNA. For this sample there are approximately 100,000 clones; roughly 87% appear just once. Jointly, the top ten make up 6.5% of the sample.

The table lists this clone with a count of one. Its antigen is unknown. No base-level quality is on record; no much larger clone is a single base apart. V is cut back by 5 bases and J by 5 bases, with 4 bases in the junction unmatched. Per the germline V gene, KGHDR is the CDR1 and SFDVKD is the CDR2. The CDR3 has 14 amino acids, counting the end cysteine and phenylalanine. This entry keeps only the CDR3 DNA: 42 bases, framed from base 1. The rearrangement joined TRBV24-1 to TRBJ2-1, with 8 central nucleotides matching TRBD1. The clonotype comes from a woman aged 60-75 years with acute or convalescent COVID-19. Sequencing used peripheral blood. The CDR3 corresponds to CATSVGQGNNEQFF. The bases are TGTGCCACCAGTGTAGGACAGGGTAACAATGAGCAGTTCTTC.